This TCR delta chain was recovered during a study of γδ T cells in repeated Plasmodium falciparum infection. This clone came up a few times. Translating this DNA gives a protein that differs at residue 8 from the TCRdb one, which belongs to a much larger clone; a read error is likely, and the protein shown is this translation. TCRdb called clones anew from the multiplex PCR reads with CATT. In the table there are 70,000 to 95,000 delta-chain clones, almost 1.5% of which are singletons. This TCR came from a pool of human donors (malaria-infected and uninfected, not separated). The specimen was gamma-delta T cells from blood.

The CDR3 bases are TGTGCCTGTGACCAGTGGGGCATTTACACCGATAAACTCATCTTT. Protein: CACDQWGIYTDKLIF. The chain is built from TRDV2 and TRDJ1; perhaps TRDD3 as D (5 bases). The J gene was not available in TCRdb and was assigned here by matching the DNA to germline segments. The germline CDR1 and CDR2 sequences are GEAIGNYY and EKD. Trimming shortened V by 3 bases and J by 0 bases, and 13 bases separated the two germline ends. CDR3 length: 15 residues.